This T cell receptor beta chain derives from a study of cytomegalovirus exposure and HLA in healthy donors. Overall study context: Among 398 genotyped donors, about 85% fell in the Caucasian-associated ancestry cluster. Overall study findings and caveats: Productive rates of about 87% or about 30% were seen for most TCR beta V segments in an earlier analysis. Some V segments (TRBV6-2 and TRBV6-3 among them) were excluded as indistinguishable. Several of the most significant clusters appeared linked to common viral pathogens, based on a later analysis.

Notes on this clone: Its matching antigen is unknown.

Trimming left V 5 bases short and J 4 bases short, with 6 bases between. CDR1 and CDR2 (germline): MNHEY, SMNVEV (reference sequence). The CDR3 totals 12 residues. The PCR contained 60 Vbeta and 13 Jbeta primers. The repertoire was sequenced with immunoSEQ multiplex PCR; TCRdb's copy has only in-frame clones and lacks some. Found here are around 170,000 clones, less than 90% of them singletons; the top ten hold less than 1.5%. The J gene is TRBJ1-5, the V gene TRBV27; D gene unclear. The sample was PBMCs. This TCR was recovered from a girl under 18 in good health and CMV-seropositive. Here the CDR3 DNA reads TGTGCCAGCAGTCTACTTAATCAGCCCCAGCATTTT. Translated: CASSLLNQPQHF.